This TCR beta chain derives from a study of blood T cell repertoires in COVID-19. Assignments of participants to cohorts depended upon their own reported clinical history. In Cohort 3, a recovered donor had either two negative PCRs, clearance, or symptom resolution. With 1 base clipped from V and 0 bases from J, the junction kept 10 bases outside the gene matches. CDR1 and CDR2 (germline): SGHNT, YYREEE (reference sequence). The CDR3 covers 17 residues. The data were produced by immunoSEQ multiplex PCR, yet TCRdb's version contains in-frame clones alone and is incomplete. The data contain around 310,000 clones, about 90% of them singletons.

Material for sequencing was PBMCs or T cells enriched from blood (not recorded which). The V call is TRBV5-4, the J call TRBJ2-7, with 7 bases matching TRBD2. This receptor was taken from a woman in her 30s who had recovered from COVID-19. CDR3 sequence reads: CASSLFPGTTSSYEQYF. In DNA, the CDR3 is TGTGCCAGCAGCTTGTTTCCGGGGACTACCTCCTCCTACGAGCAGTACTTC. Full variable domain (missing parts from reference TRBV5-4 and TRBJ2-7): ETGVTQSPTHLIKTRGQQVTLRCSSQSGHNTVSWYQQALGQGPQFIFQYYREEENGRGNFPPRFSGLQFPNYSSELNVNALELDDSALYLCASSLFPGTTSSYEQYFGPGTRLTVT.